These 2 T cell receptor beta chains originate from one sample sequenced in a study of identifying expanded T cells in peripheral blood. Sequencing used immunoSEQ multiplex PCR; TCRdb keeps in-frame clones, though not all of them. Of around 130,000 clones listed, 86% were seen once; the top ten hold 7% to 10%. The sample taken for sequencing was blood. These receptors all stem from a person between 18 and 70 years old in good health.

The V call is TRBV19, the J call TRBJ1-5, with TRBD1 identical over 7 bases. CDR3 length: 16 amino acids. V was clipped by 5 bases and J by 3 bases; unmatched bases: 10. Germline V gene data show CDR1 as LNHDA and CDR2 as SQIVND (reference sequence). The CDR3 spells CASSPHDRVYNQPQHF. CDR3 bases: TGTGCCAGTAGTCCCCACGACAGGGTATACAATCAGCCCCAGCATTTT.

V is TRBV4-2 and J is TRBJ2-7; 7 bases map to TRBD2. The ends lost 1 base at V and 2 bases at J; junction bases unmatched: 5. The CDR3 has 15 residues. Per the germline V gene, CDR1 is LGHNA and CDR2 is YNFKEQ. The CDR3 loop reads CASSQVPGGPYEQYF. The CDR3, as DNA: TGTGCCAGCAGCCAAGTTCCGGGGGGTCCCTACGAGCAGTACTTC.